This TCR beta chain was profiled in a study of blood T cell repertoires in COVID-19. About the research overall: Sites in the United States, Italy and Spain provided acute and convalescent COVID-19 samples.

Study processing details: Quantification of nucleated cells was approximated via reference gene primer amplification. The assay was immunoSEQ multiplex PCR, and TCRdb's table has in-frame clones only and misses some. The DNA gave D and trimming, while V, J and clone size come from that table. The sample lists fewer than 200,000 clones; 83% were seen once. Trimming cost V 0 bases and J 9 bases, with 10 bases left between them. Per germline, CDR1 SGHRS and CDR2 YFSETQ. CDR3 size: 14 residues. This clone has a handful of counts. Across 20 to 25 US areas, participants ranged in age from about 18 to 100 years. Assignment of participants to cohorts was predicated upon participant-reported clinical history.

The material sequenced was PBMCs or T cells enriched from blood (not recorded which). This receptor was obtained from a woman aged 45-59 years in a cohort exposed to, infected with or recovered from COVID-19 (not recorded which). V is TRBV5-1 and J is TRBJ1-6, with a weak D call TRBD1 (6 bases). CDR3 loop: CASSLDREGSPLHF. The CDR3 bases are TGCGCCAGCAGCTTGGACAGGGAGGGTTCACCCCTCCACTTT.